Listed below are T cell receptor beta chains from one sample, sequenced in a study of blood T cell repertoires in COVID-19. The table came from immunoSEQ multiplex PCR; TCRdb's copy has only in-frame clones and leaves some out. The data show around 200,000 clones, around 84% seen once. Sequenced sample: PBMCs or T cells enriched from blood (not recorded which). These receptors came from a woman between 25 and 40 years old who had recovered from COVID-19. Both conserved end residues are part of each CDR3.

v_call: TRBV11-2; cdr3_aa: CASSSWGWQGVPNEQFF
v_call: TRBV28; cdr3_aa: CASSSAEGQGTKNIQYF
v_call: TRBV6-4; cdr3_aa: CAVLRRGWNNSPLHF
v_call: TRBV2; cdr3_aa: CASSERTGNNSPLHF
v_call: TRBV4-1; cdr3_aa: CASSQGLSGRGELFF
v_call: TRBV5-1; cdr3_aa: CASSWGGGATNEKLFF
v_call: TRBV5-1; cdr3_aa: CASSLDLAGGGDEQFF
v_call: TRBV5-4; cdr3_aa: CASSLGGQGASGYTF
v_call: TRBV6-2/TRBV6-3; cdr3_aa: CASSYTGRVNQPQHF
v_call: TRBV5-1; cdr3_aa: CASSLMRQGSEKLFF
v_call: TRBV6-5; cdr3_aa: CASSYRGGGRQETQYF
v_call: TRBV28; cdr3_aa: CASSGPGQVFYEQYF
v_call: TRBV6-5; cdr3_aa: CASSYKEKLFF
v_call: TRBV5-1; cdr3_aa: CASSLAPGLAGFQETQYF
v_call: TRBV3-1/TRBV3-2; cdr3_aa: CASRGRGQNSPLHF
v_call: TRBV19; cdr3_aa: CASSMWPGELFF
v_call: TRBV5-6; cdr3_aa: CASSLAQDRVAPLHF
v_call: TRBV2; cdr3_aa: CASSEMGLAGIRADTQYF
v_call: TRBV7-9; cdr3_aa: CASSLAGVDEQYF
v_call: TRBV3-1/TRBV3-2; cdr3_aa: CASSQATSLNTGELFF
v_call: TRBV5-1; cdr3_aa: CASKTGGRTMNTEAFF
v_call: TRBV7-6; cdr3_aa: CASSPRGRGDPETQYF
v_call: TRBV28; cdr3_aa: CASSFSGNYYGYTF
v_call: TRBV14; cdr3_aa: CASSQRVGGAWNTEAFF
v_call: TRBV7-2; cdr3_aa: CASSSTTGVGYGYTF
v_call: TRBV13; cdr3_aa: CASSSPTRDPNYGYTF
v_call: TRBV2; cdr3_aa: CASILPRDLGLNTDTQYF
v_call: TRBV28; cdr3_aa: CASNGGGLDTIYF
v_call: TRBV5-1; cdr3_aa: CASSSGQGRNTEAFF
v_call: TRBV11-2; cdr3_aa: CASSLAGASRVTEAFF
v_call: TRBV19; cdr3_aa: CASSTPYRGGTGELFF
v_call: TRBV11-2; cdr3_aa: CASRLPGRGYEQYF
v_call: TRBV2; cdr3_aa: CASRTSGGYNEQFF
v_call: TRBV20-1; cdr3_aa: CSARVGEAFF
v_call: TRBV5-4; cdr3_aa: CASSLTAQETQYF
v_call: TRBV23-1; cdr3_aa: CASRRTGCFQPQHF
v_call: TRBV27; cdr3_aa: CASSFSGQLLNTEAFF
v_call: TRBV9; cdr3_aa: CASSVDQGLVVNEQFF
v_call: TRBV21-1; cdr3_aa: CASSKLDNWAVRNTEAFF
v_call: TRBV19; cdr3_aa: CASSALGQVGGSSYNEQFF
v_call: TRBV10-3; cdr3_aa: CAMQPYEGQHYGYTF
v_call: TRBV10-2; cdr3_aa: CASSGGSYGYTF
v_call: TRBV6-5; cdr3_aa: CASRSGQYNQPQHF
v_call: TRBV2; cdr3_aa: CASSGLAGVFEQYF
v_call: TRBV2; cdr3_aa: CASSRTVSLNTEAFF
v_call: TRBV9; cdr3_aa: CASSVDSSYNEQFF
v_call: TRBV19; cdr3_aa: CASSLASGGTETQYF
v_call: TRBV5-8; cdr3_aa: CASSPGTGGWDEQFF
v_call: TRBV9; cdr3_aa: CASSPYSSGSIDTQYF
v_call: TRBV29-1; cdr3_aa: CSVPGVADTQYF
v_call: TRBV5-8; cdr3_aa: CAGRGTGNYGYTF
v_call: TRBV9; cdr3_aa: CASSVYSSEGDNEQFF